The 25 T cell receptor beta chains listed next were all sequenced from one sample in a study of shared clonotypes between healthy human individuals. Profiled with immunoSEQ multiplex PCR; TCRdb holds only in-frame clones, not every one. Of about 2.3 million clones listed, roughly 93% are singletons. Specimen: naive CD4+ T cells from PBMCs. Subset of the sample: CD45RA+ positively selected. The receptors originated from a man aged 18 to 30 in good health. Some clones in this sample may be carry-over from other donors' samples.

The chain has TRBV9 and TRBJ2-3; 10 bases line up with TRBD2. V lost 6 bases to trimming and J lost 3 bases; unmatched junction nucleotides: 7. Germline CDR1 reads SGDLS; CDR2 reads YYNGEE. The CDR3 totals 15 residues. The CDR3 bases are TGTGCCAGCACTCGGCTAGCGGGAGATACAGATACGCAGTATTTT. It specifies CASTRLAGDTDTQYF.

Note on this clone: The identical CDR3 is also encoded by other nucleotide sequences in the sample. V and J are TRBV18 and TRBJ2-7; the D is unclear. The CDR3 sequence is 13 residues long. Trimming removed 3 bases from V and 4 bases from J, with 10 bases in between. The germline V gene encodes CDR1 KGHSH and CDR2 LQKENI. CDR3 nucleotide sequence: TGTGCCAGCTCACCTCCAGAAACATACGAGCAGTACTTC. Its protein is CASSPPETYEQYF.

The sample holds one count of this clone. This sequence joins TRBV7-7 and TRBJ2-5, with D tentatively TRBD2 (5 bases). The V end was cut by 2 bases, the J end by 5 bases, with 12 bases between. This CDR3 spans 14 amino acids. The germline V gene encodes CDR1 SSHAT and CDR2 FNYEAQ (reference sequence). The CDR3 nucleotides read TGTGCCAGCAGCTTATCCAGTGGCGGGGAGACCCAGTACTTC. Translated: CASSLSSGGETQYF. The full variable domain, with the rest looked up from reference TRBV7-7 and TRBJ2-5, is GAGVSQSPRYKVTKRGQDVTLRCDPISSHATLYWYQQALGQGPEFLTYFNYEAQPDKSGLPSDRFSAERPEGSISTLTIQRTEQRDSAMYRCASSLSSGGETQYFGPGTRLLVL.

The chain couples TRBV9 to TRBJ1-2, with a weak D call TRBD1 (6 bases). V lost 3 bases and J lost 4, with 16 bases in between. The CDR3 is 15 residues long. Germline V gives CDR1 SGDLS, CDR2 YYNGEE. The CDR3 region is CASSAAGGGGYGYTF. The CDR3, as DNA: TGTGCCAGCAGCGCCGCGGGAGGGGGAGGCTATGGCTACACCTTC.

On this clone: Other nucleotide sequences in the sample specify the same CDR3. The V gene is TRBV7-3, the J gene TRBJ2-5; TRBD1 might be the D (6 bases). V was shortened by 8 bases and J by 5 bases, with 18 bases between the two germline ends. The CDR3 is 14 amino acids. Per germline, CDR1 SGHTA and CDR2 FQGTGA. The CDR3 sequence: CASSPTGSGETQYF. The DNA for the CDR3 is TGTGCCAGCTCACCAACAGGGTCCGGGGAGACCCAGTACTTC.

This rearrangement joins TRBV19 to TRBJ1-4, with TRBD1 identical over 9 bases. V gave up 3 bases and J gave up 4 bases; unmatched junction bases: 3. This CDR3 contains 15 residues. CDR1 is LNHDA and CDR2 is SQIVND in the germline V gene (reference sequence). This chain's CDR3 is CASSILDRGNEKLFF. The CDR3 region has the DNA TGTGCCAGTAGTATTTTGGACAGGGGTAATGAAAAACTGTTTTTT.

The J gene is TRBJ1-4, the V gene TRBV19; no reliable D call. Trimming took 1 base from V and 7 from J, leaving 13 bases between them. The V gene's germline CDR1 is LNHDA and CDR2 SQIVND (reference sequence). The CDR3 length is 15 residues. The CDR3 coding sequence is TGTGCCAGTAGTATAGGTCACTCAACTCCTGAAAAACTGTTTTTT. Its protein product is CASSIGHSTPEKLFF.

The chain is built from TRBV6-1 and TRBJ1-1, with TRBD1 matching over 7 bases. V was clipped by 1 base and J by 7 bases; unmatched bases: 6. This CDR3 contains 14 residues. CDR1 is MNHNS, CDR2 SASEGT, per germline. The CDR3 spells CASSEGDRVDEAFF. The CDR3 DNA follows: TGTGCCAGCAGTGAAGGGGACAGAGTTGATGAAGCTTTCTTT.

The chain carries TRBV11-2 and TRBJ2-1, with 13 positions matching TRBD2. CDR3 length: 15 amino acids. Germline loops: CDR1 SGHAT, CDR2 FQNNGV. J lost 9 bases, V lost 5 bases, and 7 bases had no gene match. The CDR3 DNA reads as TGTGCCAGCAGCCCCGGACTAGCGGGAGAATTTGAGCAGTTCTTC. Its translation is CASSPGLAGEFEQFF.

The chain employs TRBV5-4 and TRBJ2-7; 10 positions match TRBD1. Trimming cost V 4 bases and J 3 bases; bases outside gene matches: 4. CDR3 length: 14 residues. Per germline, CDR1 SGHNT and CDR2 YYREEE (reference sequence). CDR3 coding DNA: TGTGCCAGCAGCCGACAGGGGGCGATCTACGAGCAGTACTTC. It encodes CASSRQGAIYEQYF.

Comments on this clone: Other DNA sequences in the same sample also yield this CDR3. The V gene is TRBV5-1, the J gene TRBJ2-7, with TRBD2 matching over 11 bases. Germline values: CDR1 SGHRS, CDR2 YFSETQ. The CDR3 extends over 15 amino acids. Trimming removed 2 bases from V and 4 bases from J; junction bases left unmatched: 5. In DNA, the CDR3 is TGCGCCAGCAGCTTCCTAGCGGGAGGTGCATACGAGCAGTACTTC. Protein product: CASSFLAGGAYEQYF. Filled out from reference TRBV5-1 and TRBJ2-7, the complete variable domain reads KAGVTQTPRYLIKTRGQQVTLSCSPISGHRSVSWYQQTPGQGLQFLFEYFSETQRNKGNFPGRFSGRQFSNSRSEMNVSTLELGDSALYLCASSFLAGGAYEQYFGPGTRLTVT.

This chain connects TRBV1 to TRBJ2-1; no check of the table's D call, TRBD2, against the DNA was made. TRBV1 is shown as a pseudogene. This CDR3 is 19 amino acids long. CDR3 sequence (DNA): TGCACCAGCAGCCAAGGGGGACTAGCGGGAGGGCCGGATGACAATGAGCAGTTCTTC. It yields the protein CTSSQGGLAGGPDDNEQFF.

The chain joins TRBV18 to TRBJ1-2; D is possibly TRBD1 (5 bases). Between the trimmed V and J ends, which lost 3 bases and 6 bases, there was a span of 29 bases. The CDR3 runs to 19 residues. From germline, CDR1 is KGHSH and CDR2 LQKENI. The DNA of the CDR3 is TGTGCCAGCTCACCCCTGAAAGGGGTGGGGTCCGTCAGCGTAAATGGCTACACCTTC. It yields the protein CASSPLKGVGSVSVNGYTF.

This chain joins TRBV27 and TRBJ2-3, with TRBD2 as a possible D gene (6 bases). The CDR3 runs 17 residues. V was pared by 2 bases and J by 3 bases, with 18 bases between. Germline V gives CDR1 MNHEY, CDR2 SMNVEV (reference sequence). The CDR3 loop reads CASSLGERRGGTDTQYF. CDR3 coding DNA: TGTGCCAGCAGTTTAGGGGAAAGGCGGGGAGGAACAGATACGCAGTATTTT.

V usage is TRBV28 and J usage is TRBJ2-2; 13 nucleotides match TRBD2. The J segment lost 7 bases and the V segment lost 6 bases, leaving 11 bases of the junction unmatched. The germline V gene encodes CDR1 MDHEN and CDR2 SYDVKM. This CDR3 contains 17 residues. CDR3 bases: TGTGCCAGCAGCACGGGACTAGCGGGATTCAAGAGCGGGGAGCTGTTTTTT. Residues: CASSTGLAGFKSGELFF.

CDR3 sequence reads: CASSVEVGANTIYF. CDR3 coding DNA: TGTGCCAGCAGCGTAGAAGTCGGCGCCAACACCATATATTTT. The chain uses TRBV9 and TRBJ1-3; no firm D call. V dropped 0 bases and J dropped 7 bases, with 11 bases sitting between them. Germline CDR1 reads SGDLS; CDR2 reads YYNGEE. This CDR3 has 14 residues.

The genes are TRBV7-3 and TRBJ2-1; 11 bases map to TRBD2. The V gene end was trimmed by 3 bases and the J gene end by 2 bases; junction bases not matched to a gene: 6. The germline gives CDR1 SGHTA, CDR2 FQGTGA. The CDR3 loop spans 17 amino acids. The CDR3 loop reads CASSFSGTSGPYNEQFF. In DNA, the CDR3 is TGTGCCAGCAGCTTCTCCGGGACTAGCGGACCCTACAATGAGCAGTTCTTC. Using reference TRBV7-3 and TRBJ2-1 for the parts outside the CDR3, the full variable domain is GAGVSQTPSNKVTEKGKYVELRCDPISGHTALYWYRQSLGQGPEFLIYFQGTGAADDSGLPNDRFFAVRPEGSVSTLKIQRTERGDSAVYLCASSFSGTSGPYNEQFFGPGTRLTVL.

The chain uses TRBV18 and TRBJ1-4; tentatively, D is TRBD1 (5 bases). Trimming cost V 1 base and J 4 bases, with 13 bases left between them. The CDR3 contains 16 residues. Germline V lookup: CDR1 KGHSH, CDR2 LQKENI. CDR3 protein: CASSPRAGRGNEKLFF. The CDR3 region has the DNA TGTGCCAGCTCACCACGGGCAGGGAGAGGTAATGAAAAACTGTTTTTT. The complete variable domain, with remaining parts taken from reference TRBV18 and TRBJ1-4, reads NAGVMQNPRHLVRRRGQEARLRCSPMKGHSHVYWYRQLPEEGLKFMVYLQKENIIDESGMPKERFSAEFPKEGPSILRIQQVVRGDSAAYFCASSPRAGRGNEKLFFGSGTQLSVL.

The chain links TRBV10-3 to TRBJ2-7; no definite D call. Trimming shortened V by 2 bases and J by 4 bases, and 9 bases separated the two germline ends. The CDR3 has 13 residues. CDR1 and CDR2 (germline): ENHRY, SYGVKD. CDR3 nucleotide sequence: TGTGCCATCAGTGAGATCAGCGCGTACGAGCAGTACTTC. This codes for CAISEISAYEQYF.

This clone was found once. The chain is built from TRBV14 and TRBJ1-1; D call uncertain. This CDR3 comprises 14 residues. Trimming cost V 1 base and J 3 bases, with 9 bases left between them. Germline CDR1 and CDR2: SGHDN and FVKESK. The chain's CDR3 is CASSQAMGYTEAFF. Written as DNA, the CDR3 is TGTGCCAGCAGCCAAGCCATGGGATACACTGAAGCTTTCTTT.

The chain recombines TRBV5-1 with TRBJ1-2; D not certain. CDR1 is SGHRS and CDR2 is YFSETQ in the germline V gene. V was shortened by 0 bases and J by 5 bases, with 11 bases between the two germline ends. The CDR3 spans 14 residues. CDR3 bases: TGCGCCAGCAGCTTGGAGCTGGCGCGGTATGGCTACACCTTC. Translation gives CASSLELARYGYTF.

The gene calls are TRBV5-4 and TRBJ2-7; TRBD2 matches 11 bases. This CDR3 has 12 residues. Germline lookup yields CDR1 SGHNT and CDR2 YYREEE (reference sequence). Trimming at V came to 3 bases and at J to 7 bases, leaving 0 bases not matched to a gene. The CDR3, as DNA: TGTGCCAGCAGCTGGACTAGCGGGGAGCAGTACTTC. Amino acid sequence: CASSWTSGEQYF.

The rearrangement uses TRBV5-5 and TRBJ1-2; D gene unclear. CDR1 and CDR2 (germline): SGHKS, YYEKEE (reference sequence). V lost 0 bases and J lost 0, with 9 bases in between. This CDR3 comprises 15 residues. CDR3 sequence reads: CASSLAGNPNYGYTF. CDR3 nucleotides: TGTGCCAGCAGCTTGGCCGGGAATCCTAACTATGGCTACACCTTC. The full variable domain, in which reference TRBV5-5 and TRBJ1-2 provide the parts outside the CDR3, is DAGVTQSPTHLIKTRGQQVTLRCSPISGHKSVSWYQQVLGQGPQFIFQYYEKEERGRGNFPDRFSARQFPNYSSELNVNALLLGDSALYLCASSLAGNPNYGYTFGSGTRLTVV.

The genes are TRBV4-1 and TRBJ2-7; 9 nucleotides line up with TRBD2. The CDR3 has 15 amino acids. Per germline, CDR1 MGHRA and CDR2 YSYEKL. V was pared by 0 bases and J by 4 bases, with 4 bases of the junction left unmatched. The CDR3 sequence: CASSQEGSGGYEQYF. The CDR3 DNA is TGCGCCAGCAGCCAAGAAGGTAGCGGGGGATACGAGCAGTACTTC.

The genes are TRBV10-3 and TRBJ1-4, with D possibly TRBD1 on 5 matching bases. Per germline, CDR1 ENHRY and CDR2 SYGVKD. V was trimmed by 5 bases and J by 0 bases, leaving 10 bases between them. The CDR3 covers 15 residues. The CDR3 here is CAISRGDATNEKLFF. CDR3 DNA: TGTGCCATCAGTCGGGGGGATGCAACTAATGAAAAACTGTTTTTT.